This T cell receptor (beta chain) came from a study of shared clonotypes between healthy human individuals. Study conclusions and caveats: What rarefaction showed was incomplete sorted-subset sequencing despite large depth.

Germline CDR1 is SGHAT and CDR2 is FQNNGV. V gave up 6 bases and J gave up 4 bases, with 13 bases separating them. The CDR3 contains 13 residues. Data came from immunoSEQ multiplex PCR; TCRdb stores just in-frame clones and leaves some out. The data show around 2.3 million clones, 95% seen once. To note about this clone: Its antigen is unknown. Different DNA sequences within this sample yield the same CDR3.

Sequenced material: naive CD4+ T cells sorted from blood. Subset reported: CD45RA+ positively selected. The clonotype originates from a man between 18 and 29 years old in good health. V and J are TRBV11-2 and TRBJ2-7; D is ambiguous. The CDR3 nucleotides are TGTGCCAGCAGTTTGGGTCCTCCATACGAGCAGTACTTC. It translates to CASSLGPPYEQYF.